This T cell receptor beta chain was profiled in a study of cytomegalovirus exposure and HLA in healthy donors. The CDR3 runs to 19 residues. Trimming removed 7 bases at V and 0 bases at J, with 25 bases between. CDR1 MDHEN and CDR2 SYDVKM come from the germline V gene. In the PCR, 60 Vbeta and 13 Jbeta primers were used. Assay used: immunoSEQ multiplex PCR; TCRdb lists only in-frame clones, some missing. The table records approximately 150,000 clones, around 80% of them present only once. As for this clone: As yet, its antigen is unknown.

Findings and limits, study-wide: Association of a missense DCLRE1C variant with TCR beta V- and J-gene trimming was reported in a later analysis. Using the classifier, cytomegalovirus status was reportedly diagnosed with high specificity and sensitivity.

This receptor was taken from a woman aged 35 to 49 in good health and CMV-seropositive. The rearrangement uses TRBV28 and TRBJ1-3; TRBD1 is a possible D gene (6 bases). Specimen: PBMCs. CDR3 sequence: CASIPRQDLLSASGNTIYF. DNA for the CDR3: TGTGCCAGCATCCCTCGACAGGACCTGCTTTCGGCCTCTGGAAACACCATATATTTT.